This record covers a single T cell receptor beta chain. Antigen unknown. These data originate in a study of graft-versus-host responses after intestinal transplantation. Study background: Grafts were multivisceral, liver-intestinal, or isolated intestinal. Recipients uniformly received anti-thymocyte globulin induction, followed by tacrolimus and steroids for three to four years.

Whole-study findings and limits: Recipient marrow held GvH clones, some first seen in ileum or blood. High graft-versus-host to host-versus-graft clonal ratios were found in allografts of patients who had graft-donor T cell macrochimerism.

Method: immunoSEQ multiplex PCR; TCRdb's copy keeps in-frame clones and lacks some. The table lists 95,000 to 150,000 clones, approximately 92% of them singletons. The V segment lost 5 bases and the J segment 6 bases; nucleotides outside the gene matches: 8. The germline V gene has CDR1 SGHAT and CDR2 FQNNGV. This CDR3 has 15 amino acids. J is TRBJ2-1 and V is TRBV11-2; 9 bases match TRBD1. Sequencing used unstimulated CD4+ T cells sorted from spleen or lymph node cells, obtained before intestinal transplant. This clonotype was obtained from a human donor who received an intestinal transplant. The CDR3 loop reads CASSAPGTGSNEQFF. The CDR3 nucleotides are TGTGCCAGCAGCGCCCCCGGGACAGGGAGCAATGAGCAGTTCTTC.